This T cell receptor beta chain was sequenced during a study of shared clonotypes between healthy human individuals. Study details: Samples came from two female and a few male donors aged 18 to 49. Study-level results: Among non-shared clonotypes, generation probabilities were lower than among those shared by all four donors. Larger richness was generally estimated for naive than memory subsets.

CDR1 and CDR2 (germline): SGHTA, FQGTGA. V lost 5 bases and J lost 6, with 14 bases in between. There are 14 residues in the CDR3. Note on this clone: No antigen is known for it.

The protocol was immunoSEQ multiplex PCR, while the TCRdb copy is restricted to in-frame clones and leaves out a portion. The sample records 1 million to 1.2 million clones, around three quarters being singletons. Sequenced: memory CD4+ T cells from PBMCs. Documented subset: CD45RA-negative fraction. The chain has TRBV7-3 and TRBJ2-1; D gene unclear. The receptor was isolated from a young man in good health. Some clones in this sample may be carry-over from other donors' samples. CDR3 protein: CASSPSPTVNEQFF. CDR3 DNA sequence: TGTGCCAGCAGCCCGTCCCCGACGGTCAATGAGCAGTTCTTC.